This T cell receptor (beta chain) was profiled in a study of T cell responses to AZD1222 COVID-19 vaccine. Remarks on this clone: Its cognate antigen is unknown.

CDR1 is SGHTA and CDR2 is FQGTGA in the germline V gene. V lost 5 bases to trimming and J lost 7 bases, with 8 bases between them. This CDR3 comprises 11 residues. Overall study results and limits: Baseline testing showed seropositivity in only six or seven AZD1222 recipients. Donors, mostly white British, included more females; clonal diversity was possibly underestimated.

Repertoires were generated with immunoSEQ multiplex PCR, while TCRdb's copy carries only in-frame clones and drops some. This table has under 130,000 clones, about 95% appearing once. The J gene is TRBJ1-1, the V gene TRBV7-3; maybe TRBD1 (6 bases). This sequence originates from an adult in good health. The sample in question was peripheral blood, obtained on day 0 of AZD1222 vaccination. This CDR3 is CASSRTVEAFF. CDR3 bases: TGTGCCAGCAGCCGGACAGTTGAAGCTTTCTTT. Together with reference TRBV7-3 and TRBJ1-1, the CDR3 gives the full variable domain: GAGVSQTPSNKVTEKGKYVELRCDPISGHTALYWYRQSLGQGPEFLIYFQGTGAADDSGLPNDRFFAVRPEGSVSTLKIQRTERGDSAVYLCASSRTVEAFFGQGTRLTVV.